These T cell receptor beta chains were read from a single sample in a study of blood T cell repertoires in COVID-19. Sequencing used immunoSEQ multiplex PCR; TCRdb keeps in-frame clones, though not all of them. This sample has about half a million clones, with 89% found just once. The sample was peripheral blood. These receptors came from a man younger than 35 with COVID-19, enrolled during active disease. Both conserved end residues are part of each CDR3. The order of the fields is J gene, clone size, V gene, D gene, CDR3 DNA, CDR3 protein. The D gene is left open where the match is weak. Clone size, where shown, is once, few, many, or a class for clones that have expanded.

TRBJ1-2 | . | TRBV5-4 | . | TGTGCCAGCAGCTTGGGTGCAGCGAACTATGGCTACACCTTC | CASSLGAANYGYTF
TRBJ2-5 | . | TRBV5-1 | TRBD2 | TGCGCCAGCAGCTTAAAAAGACTAGCGGGGGGTTTCCGGGAGACCCAGTACTTC | CASSLKRLAGGFRETQYF
TRBJ2-3 | . | TRBV6-5 | . | TGTGCCAGCAGTTACCCGGGACTTTACACAGATACGCAGTATTTT | CASSYPGLYTDTQYF
TRBJ2-7 | . | TRBV5-4 | . | TGTGCCAGCAGCTTGGGACCGGGGACCTACGAGCAGTACTTC | CASSLGPGTYEQYF
TRBJ2-1 | . | TRBV30 | . | TGTGCCTGGAGTGTGTCCCAGGGGCAGTTCTTC | CAWSVSQGQFF
TRBJ1-4 | . | TRBV2 | . | TGTGCCAGCACAACAAGCAGGGCCAATGAAAAACTGTTTTTT | CASTTSRANEKLFF
TRBJ1-3 | . | TRBV27 | TRBD1 | TGTGCCAGCAGTTTGGCAGGGGGCTCTGGAAACACCATATATTTT | CASSLAGGSGNTIYF
TRBJ2-5 | few | TRBV11-2 | TRBD2 | TGTGCCAGCAGCTTAGGCTCGCGGGGGGGCGAGACCCAGTACTTC | CASSLGSRGGETQYF
TRBJ2-7 | . | TRBV18 | . | TGTGCCAGCTCACCCAGGGGCTCGTTATACGAGCAGTACTTC | CASSPRGSLYEQYF
TRBJ2-7 | once | TRBV24-1 | TRBD1 | TGTGCCACCAGTGACGGCCGGTCGGGACAGGGGATTTACGAGCAGTACTTC | CATSDGRSGQGIYEQYF
TRBJ1-2 | . | TRBV24-1 | . | TGTGCCACCAGTGATAACAGGGAGTATGGCTACACCTTC | CATSDNREYGYTF
TRBJ2-1 | . | TRBV28 | . | TGTGCCAGCAGTTCCCAAAGCCCGGCCGGTGGGGGGGCCATAGATGAGCAGTTCTTC | CASSSQSPAGGGAIDEQFF
TRBJ1-4 | . | TRBV6-5 | TRBD1 | TGTGCCAGCAGCCGGGACAGGGGGCGCGAAAAACTGTTTTTT | CASSRDRGREKLFF
TRBJ1-4 | . | TRBV19 | TRBD1 | TGTGCCAGTAGTGCCGCCCGGGACAGGGCAAGAGGGAGTGAAAAACTGTTTTTT | CASSAARDRARGSEKLFF
TRBJ2-6 | . | TRBV27 | . | TGTGCCAGCAGCCCAGGGTGGTCTGGGGCCAACGTCCTGACTTTC | CASSPGWSGANVLTF
TRBJ2-1 | . | TRBV7-9 | TRBD2 | TGTGCCAGCAGCTTAGCGGGGCGGGAGTATATCTATGAGCAGTTCTTC | CASSLAGREYIYEQFF
TRBJ2-5 | . | TRBV29-1 | . | TGCAGCGTTGAAGTGCGGGCCCAGTACTTC | CSVEVRAQYF
TRBJ2-7 | . | TRBV2 | TRBD2 | TGTGCCAGCAGTGCTGGACTAGCGGGGGGGCGTTACGAGCAGTACTTC | CASSAGLAGGRYEQYF
TRBJ1-4 | . | TRBV18 | TRBD1 | TGTGCCAGCTCACAGCAGGGGGCGGACGAAAAACTGTTTTTT | CASSQQGADEKLFF
TRBJ1-2 | . | TRBV5-4 | . | TGTGCCAGCAGCCTCCGGGGGAGGCGCGCGAACTATGGCTACACCTTC | CASSLRGRRANYGYTF
TRBJ1-1 | . | TRBV2 | . | TGTGCCAGCAAACGAATCGGCACTGAAGCTTTCTTT | CASKRIGTEAFF
TRBJ2-1 | . | TRBV5-1 | TRBD1 | TGCGCCAGCAGCTTGGGGACAGGGGGCTTTGAGCAGTTCTTC | CASSLGTGGFEQFF
TRBJ2-1 | . | TRBV5-3 | TRBD2 | TGTGCCAGAAGCACCTTAGCGGGAGACGAGCAGTTCTTC | CARSTLAGDEQFF
TRBJ1-2 | . | TRBV11-2 | . | TGTGCCAGCACCGCGGTTGGGAACTATGGCTACACCTTC | CASTAVGNYGYTF
TRBJ1-1 | . | TRBV19 | TRBD1 | TGTGCCAGTAGTAGAGGGACAGGGATATTGAACACTGAAGCTTTCTTT | CASSRGTGILNTEAFF
TRBJ1-1 | . | TRBV27 | TRBD1 | TGTGCCAGCAGTTTATCGACAGGGGATCTAATGAACACTGAAGCTTTCTTT | CASSLSTGDLMNTEAFF
TRBJ1-1 | . | TRBV2 | TRBD1 | TGTGCCAGCAGGGCGGGACAGGTGAACACTGAAGCTTTCTTT | CASRAGQVNTEAFF
TRBJ1-2 | . | TRBV6-1 | TRBD1 | TGTGCCAGCAGTGATCGAGGGACAGGGTCTAATGGCTACACCTTC | CASSDRGTGSNGYTF
TRBJ2-4 | . | TRBV10-3 | TRBD2 | TGTGCCATCAGTGGCGGGGGGAGTGACATTCAGTACTTC | CAISGGGSDIQYF
TRBJ2-1 | . | TRBV5-6 | TRBD2 | TGTGCCAGCAGCTTTTGGACTAGTCCGGGGAATGAGCAGTTCTTC | CASSFWTSPGNEQFF
TRBJ2-1 | once | TRBV24-1 | TRBD2 | TGTGCCACCAGTGACACCACGCGGACTAGCGGGCAATACAATGAGCAGTTCTTC | CATSDTTRTSGQYNEQFF
TRBJ1-2 | . | TRBV5-1 | . | TGCGCCAGCAGCTTGGAAGGGGAGGACTATGGCTACACCTTC | CASSLEGEDYGYTF
TRBJ1-2 | . | TRBV6-1 | . | TGTGCCAGCAGTGAAGCAGAAAGGAGGGGCTACACCTTC | CASSEAERRGYTF
TRBJ1-2 | . | TRBV6-6 | . | TGTGCCAGCGCCGGAAGGGGTGGCTACACCTTC | CASAGRGGYTF
TRBJ2-1 | . | TRBV12-5 | . | TGTGCTAGTGGTTTGCTTGGTAGATTCTCCTACAATGAGCAGTTCTTC | CASGLLGRFSYNEQFF
TRBJ2-3 | . | TRBV28 | . | TGTGCCAGCAGCTTGACGAGGCGGCCTAGCACAGATACGCAGTATTTT | CASSLTRRPSTDTQYF
TRBJ2-7 | . | TRBV10-3 | . | TGTGCCATCAATAGGGGAGGAGGGGGGGTCGAGCAGTACTTC | CAINRGGGGVEQYF
TRBJ2-5 | . | TRBV19 | TRBD1 | TGTGCCAGTAGGAGACAGGGGATTCGGGAGACCCAGTACTTC | CASRRQGIRETQYF
TRBJ2-7 | . | TRBV30 | TRBD1 | TGTGCCTGGAGTGTACTGACAGGGGATGAGCAGTACTTC | CAWSVLTGDEQYF
TRBJ2-7 | . | TRBV27 | . | TGTGCCAGCAGTTTGGATGGAGCTGATGGCTCCTACGAGCAGTACTTC | CASSLDGADGSYEQYF
TRBJ1-6 | . | TRBV30 | TRBD1 | TGTGCCTGGAACAGGGGGCATTCACCCCTCCACTTT | CAWNRGHSPLHF
TRBJ2-1 | . | TRBV7-9 | TRBD2 | TGTGCCAGCAGCCCCGGACTAGCGGGATACAATGAGCAGTTCTTC | CASSPGLAGYNEQFF
TRBJ2-7 | once | TRBV5-4 | . | TGTGCCAGCAGCACTAGCAGGGTCAAACCGGGTGAGCAGTACTTC | CASSTSRVKPGEQYF
TRBJ1-2 | . | TRBV6-5 | TRBD1 | TGTGCCAGCAGTAGGGACAGGGGACACTATGGCTACACCTTC | CASSRDRGHYGYTF
TRBJ2-7 | . | TRBV9 | TRBD2 | TGTGCCAGCAGCGTAGGACTAGCGGGGGGAATTTACTCCTACGAGCAGTACTTC | CASSVGLAGGIYSYEQYF
TRBJ2-2 | . | TRBV5-6 | TRBD1 | TGTGCCAGCAGCTTACGACAGGGGAGCGGGGAGCTGTTTTTT | CASSLRQGSGELFF
TRBJ2-3 | . | TRBV5-1 | TRBD2 | TGCGCCAGCAGCTGGGAAGGACTAGCGGGAGAGGCAGATACGCAGTATTTT | CASSWEGLAGEADTQYF
TRBJ1-2 | . | TRBV9 | TRBD1 | TGTGCCAGCAGCGGAACAGGGGGCGCGTTCAACGGCTACACCTTC | CASSGTGGAFNGYTF
TRBJ2-2 | . | TRBV13 | TRBD1 | TGTGCCAGCAGCTTAATGACAGGGGGCATCGGGGAGCTGTTTTTT | CASSLMTGGIGELFF